These 31 T cell receptor beta chains came from one sample sequenced in a study of cytomegalovirus exposure and HLA in healthy donors. The PCR ran on 60 Vbeta and 13 Jbeta primers. TCRdb's copy holds only in-frame clones and misses some; the assay was immunoSEQ multiplex PCR. Of roughly 180,000 clones listed, 9.5% were seen once; the top ten hold over 1%. What was sequenced was PBMCs. These receptors were collected from a woman aged 25-40 years in good health and CMV-seropositive.

The chain uses TRBV5-6 and TRBJ2-7; D unresolved. Germline-derived CDR1 and CDR2 are SGHDT and YYEEEE. V shed 4 bases and J shed 2 bases, with 13 bases lying between them. The CDR3 totals 14 residues. The CDR3 coding sequence is TGTGCCAGCAGCCTGAGTGGGCGTCCCTACGAGCAGTACTTC. Translating gives CASSLSGRPYEQYF. The whole variable domain, filled in from reference TRBV5-6 and TRBJ2-7, reads DAGVTQSPTHLIKTRGQQVTLRCSPKSGHDTVSWYQQALGQGPQFIFQYYEEEERQRGNFPDRFSGHQFPNYSSELNVNALLLGDSALYLCASSLSGRPYEQYFGPGTRLTVT.

This clone was counted only a few times. This sequence joins TRBV9 and TRBJ2-3; D uncertain. V lost 3 bases and J 2 bases, leaving 10 bases between the germline ends. Germline lookup yields CDR1 SGDLS and CDR2 YYNGEE. The CDR3 consists of 14 residues. CDR3 DNA: TGTGCCAGCAGCGCTTTCCCCCCCACAGATACGCAGTATTTT. Residues: CASSAFPPTDTQYF.

This chain links TRBV7-9 with TRBJ1-5; 7 bases are shared with TRBD1. The CDR3 is 16 amino acids. V trimming: 1 base; J trimming: 1 base; junction bases outside the gene matches: 4. The V gene's germline CDR1 is SEHNR and CDR2 FQNEAQ (reference sequence). The CDR3 sequence: CASSLDGRGSNQPQHF. Written as DNA, the CDR3 is TGTGCCAGCAGCTTAGATGGCAGGGGGAGCAATCAGCCCCAGCATTTT. Filled out from reference TRBV7-9 and TRBJ1-5, the complete variable domain reads DTGVSQNPRHKITKRGQNVTFRCDPISEHNRLYWYRQTLGQGPEFLTYFQNEAQLEKSRLLSDRFSAERPKGSFSTLEIQRTEQGDSAMYLCASSLDGRGSNQPQHFGDGTRLSIL.

This clone was detected only a few times. The J gene is TRBJ2-2, the V gene TRBV5-6; a possible D gene is TRBD2 (6 bases). V gave up 0 bases and J gave up 6 bases, with 6 bases separating them. The CDR3 extends over 13 amino acids. Germline lookup yields CDR1 SGHDT and CDR2 YYEEEE. The CDR3 nucleotides are TGTGCCAGCAGCTTGGGGGGGGCCGGGGAGCTGTTTTTT. Protein product: CASSLGGAGELFF.

This clone has only a few counts. V and J are TRBV18 and TRBJ2-5, with no clear D. Germline V gene sequence: CDR1 KGHSH, CDR2 LQKENI. There are 15 residues in the CDR3. V gave up 3 bases and J gave up 1 base, with 12 bases separating them. This chain's CDR3 is CASSPVLGGQETQYF. In DNA, the CDR3 is TGTGCCAGCTCACCGGTTCTCGGTGGCCAAGAGACCCAGTACTTC.

This clone was seen only a few times. The chain combines TRBV5-6 with TRBJ2-7, with a tentative D call TRBD2 (5 bases). Germline V lookup: CDR1 SGHDT, CDR2 YYEEEE. Trimming shortened V by 2 bases and J by 7 bases, and 16 bases separated the two germline ends. CDR3 size: 14 residues. The chain's CDR3 is CASSFQHNPGEQYF. As DNA, the CDR3 is TGTGCCAGCAGCTTTCAACACAACCCGGGGGAGCAGTACTTC. The variable domain in full, completed from reference TRBV5-6 and TRBJ2-7, reads DAGVTQSPTHLIKTRGQQVTLRCSPKSGHDTVSWYQQALGQGPQFIFQYYEEEERQRGNFPDRFSGHQFPNYSSELNVNALLLGDSALYLCASSFQHNPGEQYFGPGTRLTVT.

This clone was observed a handful of times. V is TRBV9 and J is TRBJ1-4, with 8 bases lining up with TRBD1. This CDR3 contains 15 residues. Germline loops: CDR1 SGDLS, CDR2 YYNGEE. Unmatched junction bases numbered 4, after V lost 0 bases and J lost 6 bases. This CDR3 reads CASSVATGGYEKLFF. The CDR3 DNA is TGTGCCAGCAGCGTAGCCACAGGGGGATATGAAAAACTGTTTTTT. Combining the CDR3 with reference TRBV9 and TRBJ1-4 gives the whole variable domain DSGVTQTPKHLITATGQRVTLRCSPRSGDLSVYWYQQSLDQGLQFLIQYYNGEERAKGNILERFSAQQFPDLHSELNLSSLELGDSALYFCASSVATGGYEKLFFGSGTQLSVL.

The rearrangement links TRBV15 to TRBJ2-3, with D possibly TRBD1 on 5 matching bases. V was trimmed by 3 bases and J by 2 bases, leaving 9 bases between them. The CDR3 consists of 14 residues. The germline gives CDR1 LNHNV, CDR2 YYDKDF (reference sequence). The CDR3 sequence: CATSSPGHTDTQYF. The CDR3, as DNA: TGTGCCACCAGCAGTCCCGGACACACAGATACGCAGTATTTT.

This chain joins TRBV5-6 and TRBJ2-1; perhaps TRBD1 as D (6 bases). The V gene's germline CDR1 is SGHDT and CDR2 YYEEEE. The V end was cut by 3 bases, the J end by 0 bases, with 13 bases between. CDR3 length equals 16 residues. In DNA form, the CDR3 reads TGTGCCAGCAGCTCTTGGGACAAGAGCTCCTACAATGAGCAGTTCTTC. Residues: CASSSWDKSSYNEQFF.

This clone was seen only a few times. The chain links TRBV19 to TRBJ1-3; D is unclear. The CDR3 runs 15 residues. The germline V gene encodes CDR1 LNHDA and CDR2 SQIVND (reference sequence). Trimming pared 2 bases from V and 0 bases from J, leaving 8 bases between. The CDR3: CASSIRENSGNTIYF. In DNA form, the CDR3 reads TGTGCCAGTAGTATACGAGAGAACTCTGGAAACACCATATATTTT.

The table lists this clone with a few counts. A read error may produce the germline difference seen at one junction end. J is TRBJ2-7 and V is TRBV7-9; D uncertain. The CDR3 loop spans 15 amino acids. Germline loops: CDR1 SEHNR, CDR2 FQNEAQ (reference sequence). CDR3 region: CASSLELLPSHEQYF. In nucleotides, the CDR3 is TGTGCCAGCAGCTTAGAGCTACTTCCCTCCCACGAGCAGTACTTC.

This chain uses TRBV5-1 with TRBJ2-2, with 11 bases matching TRBD2. Per the germline V gene, CDR1 is SGHRS and CDR2 is YFSETQ. This CDR3 has 16 amino acids. V trimming: 4 bases; J trimming: 4 bases; junction bases outside the gene matches: 6. CDR3 coding DNA: TGCGCCAGCAGCCTACTAGCGGGAGATATCACCGGGGAGCTGTTTTTT. This gives the protein CASSLLAGDITGELFF.

This clone was counted a few times. This chain uses TRBV19 with TRBJ2-3, with D perhaps TRBD2 (6 bases). V was clipped by 4 bases and J by 3 bases, with 23 bases between them. There are 18 residues in the CDR3. In germline, CDR1 is LNHDA, CDR2 SQIVND (reference sequence). The CDR3 sequence: CASSTSPLSGVVTDTQYF. As DNA, the CDR3 is TGTGCCAGTAGTACTTCCCCCCTATCGGGAGTGGTGACAGATACGCAGTATTTT. Drawing the rest from reference TRBV19 and TRBJ2-3, the complete variable domain is DGGITQSPKYLFRKEGQNVTLSCEQNLNHDAMYWYRQDPGQGLRLIYYSQIVNDFQKGDIAEGYSVSREKKESFPLTVTSAQKNPTAFYLCASSTSPLSGVVTDTQYFGPGTRLTVL.

This CDR3 is CASSESTDRPADTF. The CDR3 nucleotides are TGTGCCAGCAGTGAAAGTACGGACAGGCCGGCAGACACCTTC. The rearrangement links TRBV6-1 to TRBJ1-2; 7 bases map to TRBD1. Germline values: CDR1 MNHNS, CDR2 SASEGT. This CDR3 region has 14 residues. V lost 2 bases, J lost 12 bases, and 12 bases stayed unmatched.

The rearrangement uses TRBV19 and TRBJ1-5, with a possible D match to TRBD1 (6 bases). There are 15 residues in the CDR3. Germline CDR1 and CDR2: LNHDA and SQIVND (reference sequence). Trimming took off 10 bases at V and 0 bases at J, with 16 bases between the two ends. CDR3 nucleotides: TGTGCCACTAAGGGGGAGAGGGTTAGCAATCAGCCCCAGCATTTT. Its protein product is CATKGERVSNQPQHF. Based on the CDR3 plus reference TRBV19 and TRBJ1-5, the full variable domain is DGGITQSPKYLFRKEGQNVTLSCEQNLNHDAMYWYRQDPGQGLRLIYYSQIVNDFQKGDIAEGYSVSREKKESFPLTVTSAQKNPTAFYLCATKGERVSNQPQHFGDGTRLSIL.

The V and J genes are TRBV2 and TRBJ2-3; no firm D call. This CDR3 comprises 11 residues. The germline gives CDR1 SNHLY, CDR2 FYNNEI. The V end lost 8 bases, the J end lost 4 bases, and 7 bases lay between the germline ends. CDR3 protein: CASGRPDTQYF. The CDR3 DNA reads TGTGCCAGCGGCCGCCCAGATACGCAGTATTTT.

The chain combines TRBV4-1 with TRBJ2-2, with a possible D match to TRBD1 (5 bases). This CDR3 has 16 residues. V shed 1 base and J shed 4 bases, with 13 bases lying between them. CDR1 MGHRA and CDR2 YSYEKL come from the germline V gene. This CDR3 is CASSQVGRVGTGELFF. CDR3 nucleotides: TGCGCCAGCAGCCAAGTGGGCAGGGTTGGCACCGGGGAGCTGTTTTTT.

The chain has TRBV5-1 and TRBJ2-7; 9 bases fit TRBD1. CDR1 is SGHRS and CDR2 is YFSETQ in the germline V gene. The CDR3 totals 13 residues. Unmatched junction bases numbered 2, after V lost 3 bases and J lost 4 bases. CDR3 loop: CASSWTGEYEQYF. CDR3 bases: TGCGCCAGCAGCTGGACAGGGGAATACGAGCAGTACTTC. Filled out from reference TRBV5-1 and TRBJ2-7, the complete variable domain reads KAGVTQTPRYLIKTRGQQVTLSCSPISGHRSVSWYQQTPGQGLQFLFEYFSETQRNKGNFPGRFSGRQFSNSRSEMNVSTLELGDSALYLCASSWTGEYEQYFGPGTRLTVT.

The V and J genes are TRBV19 and TRBJ1-3; D is uncertain. Trimming cost V 9 bases and J 0 bases, with 9 bases left between them. Looked up from germline, CDR1 is LNHDA and CDR2 is SQIVND (reference sequence). The CDR3 runs 13 residues. The CDR3, as DNA: TGTGCCAGCCTCGCGAGCTCTGGAAACACCATATATTTT. Residues: CASLASSGNTIYF.

This CDR3 is CASGLGATQHF. DNA for the CDR3: TGTGCTAGTGGTTTGGGGGCCACCCAGCATTTT. The chain couples TRBV12-5 to TRBJ1-5; D call uncertain. V was pared by 1 base and J by 11 bases, with 6 bases between. The CDR3 consists of 11 residues. Looked up from germline, CDR1 is LGHNT and CDR2 is FRNRAP. Based on the CDR3 plus reference TRBV12-5 and TRBJ1-5, the full variable domain is DARVTQTPRHKVTEMGQEVTMRCQPILGHNTVFWYRQTMMQGLELLAYFRNRAPLDDSGMPKDRFSAEMPDATLATLKIQPSEPRDSAVYFCASGLGATQHFGDGTRLSIL.

This clone was recorded a few times. The chain uses TRBV9 and TRBJ2-3; 7 bases agree with TRBD2. Trimming removed 4 bases from V and 0 bases from J; junction bases left unmatched: 20. This CDR3 is built from 20 residues. Germline V gene sequence: CDR1 SGDLS, CDR2 YYNGEE. The CDR3 DNA reads as TGTGCCAGCAGCTTGGGGATAACGGCGGGAGAATTGAGGAGCACAGATACGCAGTATTTT. Encoded protein: CASSLGITAGELRSTDTQYF. The full variable domain, its missing parts supplied by reference TRBV9 and TRBJ2-3, is DSGVTQTPKHLITATGQRVTLRCSPRSGDLSVYWYQQSLDQGLQFLIQYYNGEERAKGNILERFSAQQFPDLHSELNLSSLELGDSALYFCASSLGITAGELRSTDTQYFGPGTRLTVL.

This clone was detected a few times. The chain has TRBV2 and TRBJ1-2; D is unclear. The V end lost 10 bases, the J end lost 1 base, and 10 bases lay between the germline ends. The CDR3 has 12 residues. Germline V gene lookup returns CDR1 SNHLY and CDR2 FYNNEI. The CDR3 DNA follows: TGTGCCACCCTGAGAGTTAACTATGGCTACACCTTC. Translation gives CATLRVNYGYTF.

The J gene is TRBJ1-2, the V gene TRBV29-1; D is unresolved. V was trimmed by 5 bases and J by 1 base, leaving 11 bases between them. Germline CDR1 and CDR2: SQVTM and ANQGSEA. This CDR3 comprises 13 residues. In nucleotides, the CDR3 is TGCAGCGTTCGGTATCCCAATAACTATGGCTACACCTTC. This gives the protein CSVRYPNNYGYTF.

The chain is built from TRBV30 and TRBJ2-7; 9 bases agree with TRBD1. Germline assignment: CDR1 GTSNPN and CDR2 SVGIG (reference sequence). The CDR3 length is 15 residues. J lost 0 bases, V lost 3 bases, and 6 bases had no gene match. CDR3 sequence (DNA): TGTGCCTGGAGGCGAACAGGGGGCTACTCCTACGAGCAGTACTTC. Its translation: CAWRRTGGYSYEQYF. The variable domain in full, completed from reference TRBV30 and TRBJ2-7, reads SQTIHQWPATLVQPVGSPLSLECTVEGTSNPNLYWYRQAAGRGLQLLFYSVGIGQISSEVPQNLSASRPQDRQFILSSKKLLLSDSGFYLCAWRRTGGYSYEQYFGPGTRLTVT.

This sequence joins TRBV2 and TRBJ2-7; 9 bases are shared with TRBD1. The germline gives CDR1 SNHLY, CDR2 FYNNEI. This CDR3 contains 14 residues. V was clipped by 10 bases and J by 6 bases; unmatched bases: 13. DNA of the CDR3: TGTGCCAACCACTACGCGGGACAGGGTGGCGAGCAGTACTTC. Translated, it gives CANHYAGQGGEQYF.

This clone was picked up a small number of times. The J gene is TRBJ1-4, the V gene TRBV4-2; no firm D call. There are 13 residues in the CDR3. Between the trimmed V and J ends, which lost 0 bases and 11 bases, there was a span of 10 bases. Germline V gives CDR1 LGHNA, CDR2 YNFKEQ. This chain's CDR3 is CASSQDSEVKLFF. The CDR3, as DNA: TGTGCCAGCAGCCAAGATAGCGAGGTCAAACTGTTTTTT.

This clone was seen a few times. The rearrangement joins TRBV18 to TRBJ1-5; D might be TRBD1 (6 bases). The CDR3 spans 15 residues. V was cut by 6 bases and J by 8 bases, with 20 bases left in between. Germline assignment: CDR1 KGHSH and CDR2 LQKENI. DNA for the CDR3: TGTGCCAGCTCGCAGTCGTTAGGGGGAAGAGAGCCCCAGCATTTT. Its translation: CASSQSLGGREPQHF. The full variable domain, completed using reference TRBV18 and TRBJ1-5, is NAGVMQNPRHLVRRRGQEARLRCSPMKGHSHVYWYRQLPEEGLKFMVYLQKENIIDESGMPKERFSAEFPKEGPSILRIQQVVRGDSAAYFCASSQSLGGREPQHFGDGTRLSIL.

This clone was detected only a few times. This chain joins TRBV4-1 and TRBJ1-2; weak D call: TRBD1 (5 bases). This CDR3 comprises 13 residues. Germline V gives CDR1 MGHRA, CDR2 YSYEKL. V lost 6 bases and J 3 bases, leaving 11 bases between the germline ends. The CDR3 sequence: CASRGGSDYGYTF. In nucleotides, the CDR3 is TGCGCCAGCAGGGGGGGAAGCGACTATGGCTACACCTTC.

This clone was counted a few times. The genes are TRBV4-1 and TRBJ2-1; 13 nucleotides agree with TRBD2. V lost 3 bases to trimming and J lost 6 bases; unmatched junction nucleotides: 5. Germline V gene lookup returns CDR1 MGHRA and CDR2 YSYEKL. The CDR3 runs to 16 residues. The CDR3 region has the DNA TGCGCCAGCAGCCACCTACTAGCGGGAGGGACCAATGAGCAGTTCTTC. The encoded protein is CASSHLLAGGTNEQFF.

This clone was found a few times. The CDR3 loop is CASRRVRGSNQPQHF. For the CDR3, the DNA is TGTGCCAGTAGGAGAGTCCGGGGAAGCAATCAGCCCCAGCATTTT. The chain is built from TRBV19 and TRBJ1-5; D call uncertain. This CDR3 spans 15 amino acids. Trimming stripped 6 bases from V and 1 base from J, with 13 bases between. Germline values: CDR1 LNHDA, CDR2 SQIVND (reference sequence).

The chain combines TRBV18 with TRBJ2-5; TRBD2 matches at 11 bases. This CDR3 region has 14 residues. The germline V gene has CDR1 KGHSH and CDR2 LQKENI. The V gene end was trimmed by 6 bases and the J gene end by 3 bases; junction bases not matched to a gene: 3. The DNA of the CDR3 is TGTGCCAGCTCCGGGACTAGCGGAGAAGAGACCCAGTACTTC. This translates into CASSGTSGEETQYF. The variable domain in full, completed from reference TRBV18 and TRBJ2-5, reads NAGVMQNPRHLVRRRGQEARLRCSPMKGHSHVYWYRQLPEEGLKFMVYLQKENIIDESGMPKERFSAEFPKEGPSILRIQQVVRGDSAAYFCASSGTSGEETQYFGPGTRLLVL.